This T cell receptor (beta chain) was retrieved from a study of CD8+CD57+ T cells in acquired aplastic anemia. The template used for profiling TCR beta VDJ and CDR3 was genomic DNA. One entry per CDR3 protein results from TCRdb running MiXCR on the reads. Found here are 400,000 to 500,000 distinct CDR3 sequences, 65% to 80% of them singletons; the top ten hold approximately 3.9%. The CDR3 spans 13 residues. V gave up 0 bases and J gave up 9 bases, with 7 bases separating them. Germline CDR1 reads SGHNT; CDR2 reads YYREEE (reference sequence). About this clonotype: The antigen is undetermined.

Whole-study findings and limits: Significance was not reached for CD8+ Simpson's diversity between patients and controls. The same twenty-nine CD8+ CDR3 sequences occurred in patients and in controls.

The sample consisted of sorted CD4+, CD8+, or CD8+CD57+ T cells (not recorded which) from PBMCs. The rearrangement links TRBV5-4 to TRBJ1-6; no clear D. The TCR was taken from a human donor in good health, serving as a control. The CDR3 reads CASSLGDSSPLHF. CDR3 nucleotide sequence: TGTGCCAGCAGCTTGGGGGATAGTTCACCCCTCCACTTT.